The sequence of this T cell receptor beta chain was determined in a study of shared clonotypes between healthy human individuals (dated by TCRdb to 2019 to 2021). For the wider study: The cohort comprised two women and three men aged 18 to 49 years. For each donor, CD4 naive and CD4 memory were each run on three plates, CD8 naive on two plates, and CD8 memory on one plate. To estimate repertoire size and how much clonotype sharing occurs between individuals, the study deeply sequenced the blood TCR repertoires of five healthy adults. Different laboratories and diverse techniques were used to prepare libraries and sequence TCR repertoires, to increase sequencing depth and limit assay-specific biases. Leukapheresis yielded between about 0.94 and 10 billion PBMCs per donor.

The study at large found these results: Because the study included a small number of donors, the genetic and exposure-history diversity represented was limited. Incomplete sequencing was indicated by rarefaction of sorted-subset datasets, despite the large sequencing depth. When a handful of donors were compared, the shared fraction of clonotypes was around 4.6% for naive CD4, 3.5% to 4% for naive CD8, more than 2% for memory CD4, and around 0.37% for memory CD8. Naive subsets generally had larger estimated clonotype richness than memory subsets. Sampling was restricted to blood, and TCR repertoires in tissue are likely to differ from TCR repertoires in blood. Compared with non-shared clonotypes, clonotypes shared by all four sorted-subset donors had higher generation probabilities. Pairwise subsampling indicated that sequencing depth was expected to affect the degree of clonotype sharing among donors.

For the CD8 naive samples, CD45RO-negative cells were positively selected for CCR7, yielding a CD45RA+CCR7+ population from which TemRA cells were excluded. The donors were healthy, HIV-negative adults with no recently reported acute infections or vaccinations. Only Caucasian adults living in Nashville, Tennessee, USA were represented among the donors. Blood was collected by leukapheresis, and PBMCs were isolated by Ficoll-Histopaque density gradient centrifugation and then cryopreserved in liquid nitrogen vapor phase. Purity and quantity of every magnetically sorted T cell population were checked by analytical flow cytometry. From each sorted fraction, genomic DNA was isolated and quantified by UV absorbance on a Nanodrop 2000c. About this clone: Its antigen is unknown. The input lacks base qualities; no much larger clone sits a single base away.

TCR CDR3 regions were amplified from genomic DNA by multiplex PCR using the deep immunoSEQ assay. For each cell subset, the extracted genomic DNA was distributed evenly across all wells of several immunoSEQ 96-well plates, and each plate served as one replicate. For sorted subsets, 200 to 250 ng genomic DNA, equal to some 28,000 T cell genomes, was loaded into each replicate PCR. The purified libraries were quantified using a Qubit 3.0 fluorometer, sized with a Bioanalyzer 2100, and then quantified again using the KAPA Library Quantification kit. A separate single-read 150-cycle Illumina NextSeq 550 flow cell was used to sequence each immunoSEQ 96-well plate. Concerning the study's data processing: Because only junctional sequences without quality scores were contained in the immunoSEQ output, filtering matching that applied to full-length reads could not be performed. To assign V/J genes and CDR3, sequences were annotated against IMGT germline references using PyIR, a Python wrapper for IgBLAST v1.9. Reads were filtered out if the reads had weak V/J assignments (E-value above 1e-6), no CDR3, stop codons, out-of-frame junctions, or ambiguous translated residues. A V3J clonotype was defined by an identical inferred V gene, J gene, and CDR3 amino acid sequence. Percentage overlap between repertoires was computed as shared unique clonotypes divided by the size of the smaller repertoire. Richness of each repertoire was evaluated using RTK rarefaction, the Chao1 estimator, and Recon v2.1 estimates of unobserved clonotypes. OLGA was used to compute generation probabilities for all TCRbeta clonotypes that the gDNA method yielded from a few donors. The table was pulled from immuneACCESS by TCRdb, which kept in-frame rearrangements only. Such tables lose some clones; where checked, under half of the loss comes from unresolved V genes, and the rest has no known cause. V, J and clone size are those of that table, while D and trimming were read from the DNA. This sample is represented by about 2 million clones; over 85% of them were singletons. 0.9% to 1.3% of the sample is in the top ten clones.

CDR1 and CDR2, looked up from the germline V gene, are SGHAT and FQNNGV. From cysteine to phenylalanine, the CDR3 is 15 amino acids long. CDR3 DNA only is kept here, 45 bases in frame from base 1. At the junction V is shortened by 4 bases and J by 1 base, with 12 bases in between. The chain links TRBV11-2 with TRBJ2-3; TRBD2 is perhaps the D gene, given 5 matching bases. This receptor was obtained from a man aged 18 to 29 in good health. Material: naive CD8+ T cells sorted from blood. The cell subset or site label on this specimen signifies: CD45RA+CCR7+. The nucleotide sequence is given as TGTGCCAGCAGCTACCTGGGGAGAGGCACAGATACGCAGTATTTT. It translates to CASSYLGRGTDTQYF.